These 30 T cell receptor beta chains came from one sample sequenced in a study of T-cell reconstitution after alpha-beta-depleted transplantation in children. Researchers prepared the TCRbeta library using unique molecular identifiers, the study reports. TCRdb re-called the PCR reads with MiXCR, one entry per CDR3 protein. The profile shows 580,000 or so distinct CDR3 sequences, 23% of them singletons. This specimen was PBMCs, mostly from graft donor cells, taken 360 days after TCRalphabeta/CD19-depleted stem cell transplant. Receptors were obtained from a boy less than two years old who had a stem cell transplant for acute myeloid leukemia, so the T cells may come from the graft donor.

This clonotype has only one observation. The CDR3 loop reads CASSTGSLETQYF. CDR3 DNA: TGTGCCAGCAGCACCGGGTCCTTGGAGACCCAGTACTTC. This rearrangement joins TRBV7-2 to TRBJ2-5, with D hard to call. CDR1 SGHTA and CDR2 FQGNSA come from the germline V gene. Trimming shortened V by 5 bases and J by 5 bases, and 12 bases separated the two germline ends. The CDR3 consists of 13 residues.

CDR3 nucleotide sequence: TGTGCCAGCACCCCCCGCAGGAGCTCTGGAAACACCATATATTTT. Amino acids: CASTPRRSSGNTIYF. The V gene is TRBV12-3 or TRBV12-4, the J gene TRBJ1-3, with D unclear. V was cut by 7 bases and J by 0 bases, with 13 bases left in between. The CDR3 sequence is 15 residues long.

The sample holds many counts of this clonotype. The V and J genes are TRBV20-1 and TRBJ2-7; TRBD1 is a possible D gene (6 bases). Deletions cut 0 bases from V and 0 bases from J, with 9 bases between. Per germline, CDR1 DFQATT and CDR2 SNEGSKA (reference sequence). There are 14 residues in the CDR3. In DNA, the CDR3 is TGCAGTGCTAGAGAAGAGACAGGCTCCTACGAGCAGTACTTC. This gives the protein CSAREETGSYEQYF.

In this sample, this clonotype turned up a few times. The chain joins TRBV27 to TRBJ2-5; D possibly corresponds to TRBD1 (5 bases). Trimming cost V 5 bases and J 5 bases, with 18 bases left between them. The CDR3 extends over 15 amino acids. The germline gives CDR1 MNHEY, CDR2 SMNVEV (reference sequence). CDR3 region: CASSRRQHAGETQYF. The CDR3 nucleotides read TGTGCCAGCAGTAGGAGACAGCACGCTGGGGAGACCCAGTACTTC.

There are many counts of this clonotype. The CDR3 DNA follows: TGTGCCAGCACCAACAGCTCCTACAATGAGCAGTTCTTC. This encodes CASTNSSYNEQFF. V and J are TRBV12-3 or TRBV12-4 and TRBJ2-1; D not certain. V was cut by 7 bases and J by 0 bases, with 7 bases left in between. This CDR3 has 13 amino acids.

This clonotype was seen ten or more times. J is TRBJ2-6 and V is TRBV18; D remains unclear. Germline values: CDR1 KGHSH, CDR2 LQKENI. This CDR3 comprises 14 residues. V lost 3 bases, J lost 4 bases, and 7 bases lay in between. CDR3 DNA sequence: TGTGCCAGCTCACCGACCGCCGGGGCCAACGTCCTGACTTTC. It encodes CASSPTAGANVLTF.

This clonotype came up many times. The genes are TRBV20-1 and TRBJ1-1, with 7 bases that match TRBD1. The CDR3 spans 13 residues. In germline, CDR1 is DFQATT, CDR2 SNEGSKA (reference sequence). The junction had 13 bases not matched to a gene; V was cut back by 5 bases and J by 10 bases. CDR3 loop: CSAARQGSKGAFF. DNA for the CDR3: TGCAGTGCTGCTAGACAGGGATCGAAAGGAGCTTTCTTT.

The chain recombines TRBV12-3 or TRBV12-4 with TRBJ2-7; 7 nucleotides align to TRBD2. Unmatched junction bases numbered 6, after V lost 8 bases and J lost 2 bases. The CDR3 consists of 13 residues. This chain's CDR3 is CASRSGTTYEQYF. CDR3 sequence (DNA): TGTGCCAGCCGGTCAGGGACTACCTACGAGCAGTACTTC.

This chain's CDR3 is CASSLAQGANQPQHF. In DNA form, the CDR3 reads TGTGCCAGCAGCTTAGCCCAGGGGGCTAATCAGCCCCAGCATTTT. The chain links TRBV7-2 to TRBJ1-5, with TRBD1 matching 8 bases. CDR1 SGHTA and CDR2 FQGNSA come from the germline V gene. This CDR3 contains 15 residues. V lost 0 bases to trimming and J lost 4 bases; unmatched junction nucleotides: 2.

This chain uses TRBV12-3 or TRBV12-4 with TRBJ2-7; the match to TRBD1 covers 8 bases. Trimming took 6 bases from V and 5 from J; bases not matched to a gene: 6. The CDR3 extends over 13 amino acids. CDR3 protein: CASRWSQGDEQYF. The CDR3 DNA sequence: TGTGCCAGCAGGTGGTCACAGGGGGACGAGCAGTACTTC.

The chain joins TRBV21-1 to TRBJ2-7. TRBV21-1 is deemed a pseudogene. The CDR3 extends over 14 amino acids. The CDR3 bases are TGTGCCAGCAGCAACCAAAACAGAGACTACGAGCAGTACGTC. Translated: CASSNQNRDYEQYV.

V is TRBV5-8 and J is TRBJ2-2; 9 bases align to TRBD2. This CDR3 spans 16 amino acids. Looked up from germline, CDR1 is SGHTS and CDR2 is YDEGEE. V dropped 3 bases and J dropped 5; count of bases not matched to a gene: 8. DNA of the CDR3: TGTGCCAGCAGCTCCCTAGCGGGGCTTGGGACCGGGGAGCTGTTTTTT. It encodes CASSSLAGLGTGELFF.

This clonotype was counted ten times or more. This chain links TRBV6-5 with TRBJ2-1; no reliable D call. V shed 5 bases and J shed 5 bases, with 13 bases lying between them. The CDR3 has 14 residues. Germline V gene data show CDR1 as MNHEY and CDR2 as SVGAGI. The CDR3 DNA is TGTGCCAGCAGTACACAATTCTACAACAATGAGCAGTTCTTC. Encoded protein: CASSTQFYNNEQFF.

This clonotype was observed at least ten times. This chain joins TRBV5-1 and TRBJ2-2; D remains unclear. V was pared by 4 bases and J by 0 bases, with 16 bases between. The CDR3 runs 17 residues. Germline loops: CDR1 SGHRS, CDR2 YFSETQ. The CDR3, as DNA: TGCGCCAGCAGCCGTCACGAATTTCTCACGAACACCGGGGAGCTGTTTTTT. It codes for CASSRHEFLTNTGELFF.

In its sample, this clonotype was seen many times. V gene TRBV20-1 combines with J gene TRBJ2-1; a weak D match, TRBD2 (5 bases). The CDR3 has 18 residues. Trimming took off 3 bases at V and 6 bases at J, with 27 bases between the two ends. The V gene's germline CDR1 is DFQATT and CDR2 SNEGSKA (reference sequence). The CDR3 loop is CSARGQAGWFYLSNEQFF. The CDR3 DNA is TGCAGTGCTAGGGGTCAGGCGGGTTGGTTTTACCTCAGCAATGAGCAGTTCTTC.

This clonotype was seen ten or more times. The gene calls are TRBV6-5 and TRBJ2-3; D is ambiguous. Germline V lookup: CDR1 MNHEY, CDR2 SVGAGI. V lost 0 bases to trimming and J lost 6 bases, with 4 bases between them. CDR3 size: 12 residues. The CDR3 region is CASSYSRDTQYF. The CDR3 DNA reads as TGTGCCAGCAGTTACTCACGGGATACGCAGTATTTT.

The chain uses TRBV7-9 and TRBJ1-5, with D tentatively TRBD1 (6 bases). The germline CDR1 and CDR2 sequences are SEHNR and FQNEAQ (reference sequence). The CDR3 extends over 13 amino acids. With 3 bases removed from V and 11 bases from J, the gap between germline ends came to 14 bases. CDR3 in amino acids: CASSLDSPSAQHF. CDR3 nucleotides: TGTGCCAGCAGCTTGGACAGCCCTTCGGCCCAGCATTTT.

This clonotype was seen a few times. This chain uses TRBV20-1 with TRBJ1-1, with 8 positions matching TRBD1. Per germline, CDR1 DFQATT and CDR2 SNEGSKA (reference sequence). The CDR3 runs to 15 residues. With 3 bases clipped from V and 5 bases from J, the junction kept 11 bases outside the gene matches. DNA for the CDR3: TGCAGTGCTAGGAAGACAGGGGATCATTGGACTGAAGCTTTCTTT. It encodes CSARKTGDHWTEAFF.

This clonotype was found a few times. This sequence joins TRBV5-1 and TRBJ2-3, with D perhaps matching TRBD2 (5 bases). CDR1 SGHRS and CDR2 YFSETQ come from the germline V gene. V dropped 1 base and J dropped 4 bases, with 13 bases sitting between them. This CDR3 region has 15 residues. In nucleotides, the CDR3 is TGCGCCAGCAGCTTGTCCCAACTAGTGTCAGATACGCAGTATTTT. Translating gives CASSLSQLVSDTQYF.

This clonotype was seen once. The chain links TRBV6-2 or TRBV6-3 to TRBJ2-2; TRBD2 agrees at 8 bases. The V segment lost 5 bases and the J segment 5 bases; nucleotides outside the gene matches: 10. This CDR3 is 16 amino acids long. In germline, CDR1 is MNHEY, CDR2 SVGEGT. CDR3 in amino acids: CASSDPGGRRTGELFF. The CDR3 region has the DNA TGTGCCAGCAGTGATCCGGGGGGGCGAAGGACCGGGGAGCTGTTTTTT.

This clonotype was seen at least ten times. The rearrangement joins TRBV12-3 or TRBV12-4 to TRBJ2-3; 7 bases map to TRBD1. The CDR3 is 13 residues long. The V gene end was trimmed by 6 bases and the J gene end by 3 bases; junction bases not matched to a gene: 3. As DNA, the CDR3 is TGTGCCAGCAGCCACAGGGGAACAGATACGCAGTATTTT. Its translation: CASSHRGTDTQYF.

This chain joins TRBV20-1 and TRBJ2-7, with no clear D. The CDR3 totals 12 residues. V was cut by 1 base and J by 4 bases, with 8 bases left in between. Germline V CDR1 and CDR2: DFQATT, SNEGSKA (reference sequence). The CDR3 coding sequence is TGCAGTGCTAGAGGACTGGGGTACGAGCAGTACTTC. Translation: CSARGLGYEQYF.

This clonotype was recorded once. The rearrangement links TRBV11-2 to TRBJ2-3; D unclear. The V and J ends lost 2 bases and 4 bases respectively, with 4 bases between them. The CDR3 loop spans 12 amino acids. Germline CDR1 is SGHAT and CDR2 is FQNNGV. The CDR3 DNA reads TGTGCCAGCAGCTTAAAGGCAGATACGCAGTATTTT. Its protein product is CASSLKADTQYF. The full variable domain, completed using reference TRBV11-2 and TRBJ2-3, is EAGVAQSPRYKIIEKRQSVAFWCNPISGHATLYWYQQILGQGPKLLIQFQNNGVVDDSQLPKDRFSAERLKGVDSTLKIQPAKLEDSAVYLCASSLKADTQYFGPGTRLTVL.

This clonotype was recorded many times. The genes are TRBV12-3 or TRBV12-4 and TRBJ2-3; D call uncertain. The CDR3 loop spans 12 amino acids. The V and J ends lost 3 bases and 7 bases respectively, with 8 bases between them. CDR3 nucleotide sequence: TGTGCCAGCAGTTTCCTCGGGCATACGCAGTATTTT. This gives the protein CASSFLGHTQYF.

This clonotype was found many times. The chain combines TRBV12-3 or TRBV12-4 with TRBJ1-1, with unresolved D. This CDR3 is built from 15 residues. Between the trimmed V and J ends, which lost 3 bases and 1 base, there was a span of 12 bases. The CDR3 sequence is CASSFGKGRNTEAFF. The CDR3 bases are TGTGCCAGCAGTTTCGGGAAGGGTAGGAACACTGAAGCTTTCTTT.

V and J are TRBV24-1 and TRBJ2-5; D might be TRBD1 (6 bases). This CDR3 contains 15 residues. Trimming took 0 bases from V and 1 from J, leaving 8 bases between them. The germline CDR1 and CDR2 sequences are KGHDR and SFDVKD. The CDR3 sequence is CATSDLFRGQETQYF. As DNA, the CDR3 is TGTGCCACCAGTGATTTGTTCAGGGGCCAAGAGACCCAGTACTTC.

The chain has TRBV12-3 or TRBV12-4 and TRBJ2-2, with D tentatively TRBD1 or TRBD2 (5 bases each). CDR3 size: 18 residues. Between the trimmed V and J ends, which lost 6 bases and 4 bases, there was a span of 24 bases. The CDR3 region is CASRQQPGDLLGTGELFF. DNA of the CDR3: TGTGCCAGCAGGCAACAACCCGGGGACCTATTGGGCACCGGGGAGCTGTTTTTT.

This clonotype was seen a few times. CDR3 loop: CSVPSYGSDDYGYTF. In DNA form, the CDR3 reads TGCAGCGTTCCAAGCTACGGGTCGGATGACTATGGCTACACCTTC. This sequence joins TRBV29-1 and TRBJ1-2; D ambiguous. Trimming removed 5 bases from V and 3 bases from J, with 19 bases in between. The germline CDR1 and CDR2 sequences are SQVTM and ANQGSEA. The CDR3 extends over 15 amino acids.

V gene TRBV7-9 combines with J gene TRBJ1-1; possible D gene TRBD1, 6 bases. CDR1 is SEHNR and CDR2 is FQNEAQ in the germline V gene (reference sequence). The germline V and J ends were trimmed by 7 bases and 8 bases, with 17 bases remaining between them. The CDR3 has 13 residues. The CDR3 sequence is CASKSRQATEAFF. DNA of the CDR3: TGTGCCAGCAAGAGCAGACAGGCAACCGAAGCTTTCTTT. Supplemented by reference TRBV7-9 and TRBJ1-1, the full variable domain reads DTGVSQNPRHKITKRGQNVTFRCDPISEHNRLYWYRQTLGQGPEFLTYFQNEAQLEKSRLLSDRFSAERPKGSFSTLEIQRTEQGDSAMYLCASKSRQATEAFFGQGTRLTVV.

This clonotype was observed a handful of times. CDR3 residues: CASSSRQGREEKLFF. CDR3 bases: TGTGCCAGCAGCTCGAGACAGGGGAGGGAAGAAAAACTGTTTTTT. The chain recombines TRBV7-1 with TRBJ1-4; 8 nucleotides line up with TRBD1. TRBV7-1 carries the ORF label, with uncertain function. The CDR3 length is 15 residues. V shed 3 bases, J shed 8 bases, and the junction held 8 bases outside the gene matches.